One and the same sample provided the 30 T cell receptor beta chains below, sequenced in a study of control samples from healthy donors and cancer patients. Produced via immunoSEQ multiplex PCR; TCRdb's table is partial and in-frame only. The data contain some 120,000 clones, roughly 90% of them seen just once; the ten biggest clones take up less than 9%. Sequenced: blood. Receptors were obtained from a woman under 30 in good health.

The chain carries TRBV19 and TRBJ1-1; tentatively, D is TRBD1 (5 bases). Germline CDR1 is LNHDA and CDR2 is SQIVND (reference sequence). This CDR3 is built from 18 residues. V shed 3 bases and J shed 4 bases, with 24 bases lying between them. The CDR3 is CASSIRVTGRWVTTEAFF. As DNA, the CDR3 is TGTGCCAGTAGTATTAGGGTTACAGGAAGGTGGGTGACCACTGAAGCTTTCTTT.

This clone was counted between two and nine times. The CDR3 here is CSVLGGTSGANVLTF. The CDR3 nucleotides are TGCAGCGTTCTAGGAGGGACCTCTGGGGCCAACGTCCTGACTTTC. The chain uses TRBV29-1 and TRBJ2-6; possibly TRBD2 for D (6 bases). V gave up 5 bases and J gave up 0 bases, with 11 bases separating them. This CDR3 is built from 15 residues. In germline, CDR1 is SQVTM, CDR2 ANQGSEA.

The chain is built from TRBV29-1 and TRBJ2-6, with TRBD2 identical over 11 bases. The junction had 2 bases not matched to a gene; V was cut back by 4 bases and J by 0 bases. The CDR3 has 16 amino acids. The germline gives CDR1 SQVTM, CDR2 ANQGSEA. The DNA of the CDR3 is TGCAGCGTTGCTAGCGGGAGGATCTCTGGGGCCAACGTCCTGACTTTC. It translates to CSVASGRISGANVLTF.

The CDR3 DNA is TGTGCCAGCAGTTTATCAGGGGTAAGGACTGAAGCTTTCTTT. This encodes CASSLSGVRTEAFF. The J gene is TRBJ1-1, the V gene TRBV28, with a possible D match to TRBD1 (6 bases). The CDR3 spans 14 residues. The V and J ends lost 1 base and 5 bases respectively, with 11 bases between them. The germline V gene has CDR1 MDHEN and CDR2 SYDVKM.

The rearrangement links TRBV7-3 to TRBJ2-2; D is possibly TRBD1 (5 bases). This CDR3 region has 15 residues. From germline, CDR1 is SGHTA and CDR2 FQGTGA. V was clipped by 6 bases and J by 0 bases, with 11 bases between them. In nucleotides, the CDR3 is TGTGCCAGCAGACCCAAGGGGCCGAACACCGGGGAGCTGTTTTTT. It codes for CASRPKGPNTGELFF.

The V gene is TRBV7-2, the J gene TRBJ1-5; the D is unclear. Germline CDR1 and CDR2: SGHTA and FQGNSA. This CDR3 contains 13 residues. Trimming removed 0 bases from V and 4 bases from J, with 4 bases in between. The CDR3 here is CASSLAVNQPQHF. Written as DNA, the CDR3 is TGTGCCAGCAGCTTAGCAGTAAATCAGCCCCAGCATTTT.

The chain recombines TRBV4-1 with TRBJ2-2, with TRBD2 matching over 10 bases. Germline V gives CDR1 MGHRA, CDR2 YSYEKL. The CDR3 runs 17 residues. After removal of 4 bases from V and 8 bases from J, the junction contained 13 bases not matched to a gene. The CDR3: CASSPDLLAGTGGELFF. The CDR3 DNA reads as TGCGCCAGCAGCCCAGACTTACTAGCGGGGACGGGGGGGGAGCTGTTTTTT.

This rearrangement joins TRBV28 to TRBJ1-4; unclear D gene. Germline loops: CDR1 MDHEN, CDR2 SYDVKM. The ends were cut back, 3 bases at V and 2 bases at J, with 22 bases in the middle. The CDR3 extends over 19 amino acids. CDR3 nucleotide sequence: TGTGCCAGCAGTTTCACTTACGCCCTTCGGACGGAGACTAATGAAAAACTGTTTTTT. Protein sequence: CASSFTYALRTETNEKLFF. The variable domain in full, completed from reference TRBV28 and TRBJ1-4, reads DVKVTQSSRYLVKRTGEKVFLECVQDMDHENMFWYRQDPGLGLRLIYFSYDVKMKEKGDIPEGYSVSREKKERFSLILESASTNQTSMYLCASSFTYALRTETNEKLFFGSGTQLSVL.

This sequence joins TRBV18 and TRBJ1-5; TRBD1 agrees at 8 bases. The V and J ends lost 6 bases and 5 bases, in that order; junction bases with no gene match: 6. The CDR3 length is 14 residues. Germline assignment: CDR1 KGHSH and CDR2 LQKENI. The CDR3 bases are TGTGCCAGCTCGGAACAGGGGGTGGATCAGCCCCAGCATTTT. It encodes CASSEQGVDQPQHF.

The chain links TRBV9 to TRBJ1-1, with TRBD1 matching over 9 bases. Trimming took 0 bases from V and 2 from J; bases not matched to a gene: 5. Germline V gene lookup returns CDR1 SGDLS and CDR2 YYNGEE. The CDR3 loop spans 16 amino acids. CDR3 sequence: CASSVGTGVSNTEAFF. The CDR3 DNA reads as TGTGCCAGCAGCGTAGGGACAGGGGTTTCTAACACTGAAGCTTTCTTT. The whole variable domain, remainder taken from reference TRBV9 and TRBJ1-1, is DSGVTQTPKHLITATGQRVTLRCSPRSGDLSVYWYQQSLDQGLQFLIQYYNGEERAKGNILERFSAQQFPDLHSELNLSSLELGDSALYFCASSVGTGVSNTEAFFGQGTRLTVV.

This chain links TRBV7-3 with TRBJ2-7, with TRBD2 as a possible D gene (6 bases). Per the germline V gene, CDR1 is SGHTA and CDR2 is FQGTGA. The CDR3 has 17 residues. With 4 bases removed from V and 1 base from J, the gap between germline ends came to 20 bases. The CDR3 loop reads CASSSAIWGGESYEQYF. In nucleotides, the CDR3 is TGTGCCAGCAGCTCAGCAATTTGGGGCGGGGAATCCTACGAGCAGTACTTC. Variable domain in full (rest from reference TRBV7-3 and TRBJ2-7): GAGVSQTPSNKVTEKGKYVELRCDPISGHTALYWYRQSLGQGPEFLIYFQGTGAADDSGLPNDRFFAVRPEGSVSTLKIQRTERGDSAVYLCASSSAIWGGESYEQYFGPGTRLTVT.

The chain has TRBV6-4 and TRBJ2-1; possible D gene TRBD1, 6 bases. Trimming cost V 4 bases and J 8 bases, with 15 bases left between them. The length of the CDR3 is 14 residues. CDR1 MRHNA and CDR2 SNTAGT come from the germline V gene. Here the CDR3 reads CASSATAEGDEQFF. CDR3 bases: TGTGCCAGCAGTGCGACAGCTGAGGGGGATGAGCAGTTCTTC.

This clone was recorded only once. The chain couples TRBV6-6 to TRBJ2-2, with 10 bases fitting TRBD1. The CDR3 extends over 16 amino acids. Germline assignment: CDR1 MNHNY and CDR2 SVGAGI (reference sequence). V lost 5 bases to trimming and J lost 6 bases; unmatched junction nucleotides: 9. In DNA form, the CDR3 reads TGTGCCAGCAGTCCACTGGGACAGGGGCCCCCCGGGGAGCTGTTTTTT. Its translation: CASSPLGQGPPGELFF.

This clone has only one observation. The chain is built from TRBV9 and TRBJ2-4; D is perhaps TRBD2 (6 bases). The CDR3 consists of 17 residues. V gave up 0 bases and J gave up 3 bases, with 16 bases separating them. CDR1 and CDR2 (germline): SGDLS, YYNGEE. The CDR3 DNA follows: TGTGCCAGCAGCGTAGGGTTGGGGGGAGCCCTCAAAAACATTCAGTACTTC. This encodes CASSVGLGGALKNIQYF.

The rearrangement joins TRBV6-5 to TRBJ1-5; no reliable D call. V lost 5 bases and J lost 0, with 11 bases in between. This CDR3 has 15 residues. CDR1 MNHEY and CDR2 SVGAGI come from the germline V gene. In DNA, the CDR3 is TGTGCCAGCAGTATGAGGGCGGATAGCAATCAGCCCCAGCATTTT. Its protein is CASSMRADSNQPQHF.

This clone occurred once. J is TRBJ2-4 and V is TRBV7-2; 7 nucleotides line up with TRBD1. The CDR3 runs 17 residues. The germline gives CDR1 SGHTA, CDR2 FQGNSA. The V and J ends lost 0 bases and 0 bases, in that order; junction bases with no gene match: 5. The CDR3 spells CASSLAGGLLAKNIQYF. CDR3 bases: TGTGCCAGCAGCTTAGCAGGGGGCTTGTTAGCCAAAAACATTCAGTACTTC. Based on the CDR3 plus reference TRBV7-2 and TRBJ2-4, the full variable domain is GAGVSQSPSNKVTEKGKDVELRCDPISGHTALYWYRQSLGQGLEFLIYFQGNSAPDKSGLPSDRFSAERTGGSVSTLTIQRTQQEDSAVYLCASSLAGGLLAKNIQYFGAGTRLSVL.

The chain carries TRBV3-1 (or the pseudogene TRBV3-2) and TRBJ1-2, with a tentative D call TRBD1 (5 bases). V lost 5 bases and J lost 11, with 18 bases in between. Germline V lookup: CDR1 LGHDT, CDR2 YNNKEL (reference sequence). This CDR3 has 13 residues. The DNA for the CDR3 is TGTGCCAGCAGCTACAATGAAATCGGGGGGTACACCTTC. It yields the protein CASSYNEIGGYTF.

The chain carries TRBV2 and TRBJ1-2, with 12 bases lining up with TRBD1. The V segment lost 6 bases and the J segment 8 bases; nucleotides outside the gene matches: 10. Looked up from germline, CDR1 is SNHLY and CDR2 is FYNNEI. CDR3 length: 15 amino acids. The CDR3 is CASSSRGQGAEGYTF. The DNA of the CDR3 is TGTGCCAGCAGCAGTAGGGGACAGGGGGCGGAAGGCTACACCTTC.

The gene calls are TRBV7-9 and TRBJ2-7; 11 bases align to TRBD2. Germline V CDR1 and CDR2: SEHNR, FQNEAQ (reference sequence). Trimming at V came to 5 bases and at J to 2 bases, leaving 14 bases not matched to a gene. The length of the CDR3 is 18 residues. CDR3: CASSRIAGGPSSTYEQYF. CDR3 nucleotide sequence: TGTGCCAGCAGCCGAATAGCGGGAGGGCCTTCTTCCACCTACGAGCAGTACTTC.

The V gene is TRBV6-2 or TRBV6-3, the J gene TRBJ2-3; TRBD2 matches at 9 bases. Germline V gives CDR1 MNHEY, CDR2 SVGEGT. This CDR3 has 15 residues. The J segment lost 2 bases and the V segment lost 4 bases, leaving 4 bases of the junction unmatched. The CDR3 coding sequence is TGTGCCAGCAGTTTAGCGGGGGACCACACAGATACGCAGTATTTT. It translates to CASSLAGDHTDTQYF.

The chain recombines TRBV6-6 with TRBJ2-7, with 9 bases that match TRBD1. The CDR3 spans 14 residues. Germline loops: CDR1 MNHNY, CDR2 SVGAGI (reference sequence). Trimming removed 2 bases from V and 3 bases from J; junction bases left unmatched: 2. CDR3 region: CASSYPGQGYEQYF. The CDR3 DNA reads TGTGCCAGCAGTTACCCGGGACAGGGCTACGAGCAGTACTTC.

The chain joins TRBV6-5 to TRBJ2-3, with D perhaps given as TRBD1 or TRBD2 (5 bases each). Trimming removed 10 bases at V and 10 bases at J, with 21 bases between. This CDR3 is built from 13 residues. Looked up from germline, CDR1 is MNHEY and CDR2 is SVGAGI. The CDR3 loop is CAIIMGNRDAQYF. As DNA, the CDR3 is TGTGCCATTATTATGGGGAACCGGGACGCGCAGTATTTT.

The chain links TRBV24-1 to TRBJ1-2, with D possibly being TRBD1 (5 bases). The length of the CDR3 is 12 residues. V lost 7 bases, J lost 6 bases, and 11 bases lay in between. CDR1 and CDR2 (germline): KGHDR, SFDVKD. This CDR3 is CATSQGWDGYTF. CDR3 nucleotides: TGTGCCACCAGCCAGGGTTGGGATGGCTACACCTTC.

This chain uses TRBV27 with TRBJ2-2; possibly TRBD2 for D (5 bases). The CDR3 is 14 amino acids. In germline, CDR1 is MNHEY, CDR2 SMNVEV (reference sequence). Trimming removed 6 bases from V and 1 base from J, with 9 bases in between. In DNA, the CDR3 is TGTGCCAGCAGAGGACTTATGAACACCGGGGAGCTGTTTTTT. Translated: CASRGLMNTGELFF.

The chain is built from TRBV6-6 and TRBJ2-6, with unresolved D. V lost 0 bases and J 2 bases, leaving 8 bases between the germline ends. Germline-derived CDR1 and CDR2 are MNHNY and SVGAGI (reference sequence). The CDR3 extends over 16 amino acids. CDR3 coding DNA: TGTGCCAGCAGTTACTCCGGAAGGGCTGGGGCCAACGTCCTGACTTTC. Translated, it gives CASSYSGRAGANVLTF.

The chain combines TRBV28 with TRBJ2-3, with 7 bases aligning to TRBD2. The junction had 11 bases not matched to a gene; V was cut back by 0 bases and J by 5 bases. Germline lookup yields CDR1 MDHEN and CDR2 SYDVKM. The CDR3 sequence is 17 residues long. Here the CDR3 DNA reads TGTGCCAGCAGTTTATGGGTTGGTAGCGGGCTTGGAGATACGCAGTATTTT. Protein sequence: CASSLWVGSGLGDTQYF.

The chain is built from TRBV30 and TRBJ1-1, with unresolved D. The CDR3 extends over 11 amino acids. The ends were cut back, 5 bases at V and 8 bases at J, with 12 bases in the middle. The germline V gene has CDR1 GTSNPN and CDR2 SVGIG (reference sequence). The CDR3 here is CAWADRKEAFF. CDR3 sequence (DNA): TGTGCCTGGGCGGACCGAAAAGAAGCTTTCTTT.

The chain links TRBV11-2 to TRBJ2-3, with 7 bases lining up with TRBD2. Germline trimming cut 0 bases from V and 0 bases from J; bases unmatched to any gene: 3. CDR1 is SGHAT, CDR2 FQNNGV, per germline. The CDR3 is 16 residues long. CDR3 residues: CASSLEQRGSTDTQYF. The CDR3 DNA reads as TGTGCCAGCAGCTTAGAGCAGCGGGGAAGCACAGATACGCAGTATTTT.

The chain employs TRBV6-5 and TRBJ2-7; 10 bases fit TRBD1. From germline, CDR1 is MNHEY and CDR2 SVGAGI. Trimming removed 7 bases from V and 5 bases from J; junction bases left unmatched: 5. The CDR3 loop spans 13 amino acids. The CDR3 bases are TGTGCCAGCATCCGGACAGGGGGGCACGAGCAGTACTTC. Encoded protein: CASIRTGGHEQYF.

This rearrangement joins TRBV6-4 to TRBJ1-2; D gene uncertain. The germline gives CDR1 MRHNA, CDR2 SNTAGT. V lost 8 bases, J lost 6 bases, and 7 bases lay in between. The CDR3 has 10 amino acids. CDR3 in amino acids: CASDPNGYTF. The CDR3 DNA follows: TGTGCCAGCGACCCAAATGGCTACACCTTC.